Listed below are T cell receptor beta chains from one sample, sequenced in a study of Ad26.COV2.S vaccination and SARS-CoV-2 variants. TCRdb's copy holds only in-frame clones and misses some; the assay was immunoSEQ multiplex PCR. Of around 370,000 clones detected, about 85% appear once; the ten largest clones hold approximately 3.5%. The sample consisted of peripheral blood, taken in a trial of Ad26.COV2.S vaccine versus placebo. Receptors were obtained from a person aged 18 to 65 who received the Ad26.COV2.S COVID-19 vaccine or a placebo. CDR3s include the opening cysteine and the closing phenylalanine or tryptophan. Size tells how often a clone was seen (once, few, many) or the class of an expanded clone, and some rows leave it out.

V gene	CDR3 length	clone size	J gene	CDR3 protein
TRBV2	15	.	TRBJ2-6	CAGGIAGAGANVLTF
TRBV5-6	16	few	TRBJ1-2	CASSSGTGARNYGYTF
TRBV5-1	16	.	TRBJ1-1	CASSLSRLGRNTEAFF
TRBV3-1/TRBV3-2	14	few	TRBJ1-6	CASSHKGSSSPLHF
TRBV6-5	14	.	TRBJ1-1	CASSLDRGRTEAFF
TRBV7-9	14	.	TRBJ2-5	CASSSGGQAETQYF
TRBV21-1	15	.	TRBJ2-7	CATPDGQGELYEQYF
TRBV6-5	14	.	TRBJ2-7	CASSQRQGAYEQYF
TRBV5-4	16	.	TRBJ2-1	CASSVTRSSSYNEQFF
TRBV6-5	15	.	TRBJ2-3	CASSYSGQGHDTQYF
TRBV19	17	.	TRBJ2-6	CASSIGRGRSGANVLTF
TRBV7-9	14	.	TRBJ2-7	CASSSGLAPREQYF
TRBV7-2	14	.	TRBJ2-7	CASSFYGTPGEQYF
TRBV7-2	15	.	TRBJ2-5	CASSLVGQGSRTQYF
TRBV28	15	.	TRBJ2-3	CASRPLAGGLDTQYF
TRBV7-9	17	.	TRBJ1-5	CASSLGVWDGSNQPQHF
TRBV4-1	14	few	TRBJ2-2	CASSQRLNTGELFF